These 22 T cell receptor beta chains came from one sample sequenced in a study of cytomegalovirus exposure and HLA in healthy donors. PCR used 60 Vbeta primers and 13 Jbeta primers. Generated by immunoSEQ multiplex PCR, the TCRdb table keeps only in-frame clones and is missing some. The sample holds under 150,000 clones; roughly 84% are singletons and the top ten take around 1.2%. Source material: PBMCs. These receptors were obtained from a girl aged 2 to 10 in good health and CMV-seronegative.

The rearrangement joins TRBV27 to TRBJ2-3, with TRBD1 matching over 9 bases. This CDR3 is built from 14 residues. The germline gives CDR1 MNHEY, CDR2 SMNVEV (reference sequence). Unmatched junction bases numbered 5, after V lost 6 bases and J lost 4 bases. The CDR3 here is CASRGTGTPDTQYF. The CDR3 DNA sequence: TGTGCCAGCAGGGGGACAGGGACCCCAGATACGCAGTATTTT.

CDR3 sequence: CASSLGEFREETQYF. The CDR3 region has the DNA TGTGCCAGCAGCTTGGGGGAGTTTCGAGAAGAGACCCAGTACTTC. The chain employs TRBV5-4 and TRBJ2-5, with D possibly TRBD2 on 5 matching bases. The V end was cut by 0 bases, the J end by 3 bases, with 12 bases between. There are 15 residues in the CDR3. Germline lookup yields CDR1 SGHNT and CDR2 YYREEE (reference sequence).

This clone is a singleton in its sample. The gene calls are TRBV18 and TRBJ2-1; 10 nucleotides match TRBD1. Trimming took 5 bases from V and 8 from J; bases not matched to a gene: 6. CDR1 is KGHSH, CDR2 LQKENI, per germline. The CDR3 is made up of 14 amino acids. This CDR3 is CASSAGQGSYEQFF. In DNA form, the CDR3 reads TGTGCCAGCTCAGCGGGACAGGGGTCGTATGAGCAGTTCTTC. The whole variable domain, filled in from reference TRBV18 and TRBJ2-1, reads NAGVMQNPRHLVRRRGQEARLRCSPMKGHSHVYWYRQLPEEGLKFMVYLQKENIIDESGMPKERFSAEFPKEGPSILRIQQVVRGDSAAYFCASSAGQGSYEQFFGPGTRLTVL.

The chain links TRBV6-1 to TRBJ1-5, with TRBD1 matching over 7 bases. This CDR3 comprises 15 residues. The germline CDR1 and CDR2 sequences are MNHNS and SASEGT. V was clipped by 1 base and J by 6 bases; unmatched bases: 6. The CDR3 coding sequence is TGTGCCAGCAGTGAAGGACAGGGCCCCCCTCAGCCCCAGCATTTT. Residues: CASSEGQGPPQPQHF.

The chain is built from TRBV7-2 and TRBJ2-1, with TRBD2 matching over 11 bases. In germline, CDR1 is SGHTA, CDR2 FQGNSA. The CDR3 runs to 17 residues. Unmatched junction bases numbered 9, after V lost 2 bases and J lost 6 bases. The CDR3 reads CASSLRLAGGLGNEQFF. The CDR3 DNA is TGTGCCAGCAGCTTAAGGCTAGCGGGGGGTCTTGGCAATGAGCAGTTCTTC. Using reference TRBV7-2 and TRBJ2-1 for the parts outside the CDR3, the full variable domain is GAGVSQSPSNKVTEKGKDVELRCDPISGHTALYWYRQSLGQGLEFLIYFQGNSAPDKSGLPSDRFSAERTGGSVSTLTIQRTQQEDSAVYLCASSLRLAGGLGNEQFFGPGTRLTVL.

J is TRBJ1-1 and V is TRBV4-2; D not resolved. The germline V gene has CDR1 LGHNA and CDR2 YNFKEQ. This CDR3 spans 15 amino acids. V lost 0 bases, J lost 1 base, and 9 bases lay in between. The CDR3 reads CASSQDYAGNTEAFF. The CDR3 DNA follows: TGTGCCAGCAGCCAAGATTACGCGGGGAACACTGAAGCTTTCTTT.

This chain uses TRBV7-6 with TRBJ2-1; the D gene is possibly TRBD2 (7 bases). Germline CDR1 and CDR2: SGHVS and FNYEAQ. The CDR3 runs to 15 residues. Trimming shortened V by 5 bases and J by 9 bases, and 20 bases separated the two germline ends. The CDR3 DNA is TGTGCCAGCAGCCCCAGGGCGGGGGCGTGGGGTGAGCAGTTCTTC. Its translation: CASSPRAGAWGEQFF.

This clone came up once. CDR3 protein: CASSLSGQGRARGNQPQHF. CDR3 coding DNA: TGTGCCAGCAGTTTATCGGGACAGGGGAGGGCGCGCGGCAATCAGCCCCAGCATTTT. V gene TRBV27 combines with J gene TRBJ1-5; 10 bases line up with TRBD1. Germline V gene lookup returns CDR1 MNHEY and CDR2 SMNVEV (reference sequence). Germline trimming cut 0 bases from V and 2 bases from J; bases unmatched to any gene: 10. This CDR3 is built from 19 residues.

The rearrangement joins TRBV7-2 to TRBJ2-7, with 9 bases matching TRBD2. J was trimmed by 1 base and V by 7 bases; bases with no gene match: 8. Germline V gene lookup returns CDR1 SGHTA and CDR2 FQGNSA. This CDR3 comprises 15 residues. The CDR3 region is CASTEALAGSYEQYF. In DNA, the CDR3 is TGTGCCAGCACCGAGGCCCTAGCGGGATCCTACGAGCAGTACTTC.

This clone is a singleton in its sample. The V call is TRBV6-1, the J call TRBJ2-7, with TRBD2 matching 11 bases. Trimming removed 0 bases from V and 2 bases from J; junction bases left unmatched: 12. Germline values: CDR1 MNHNS, CDR2 SASEGT. The CDR3 runs to 19 residues. CDR3 bases: TGTGCCAGCAGTGAAGCGGGGTCTCCTAGCGGGGGGTCTCCCTACGAGCAGTACTTC. Amino acid sequence: CASSEAGSPSGGSPYEQYF.

V usage is TRBV19 and J usage is TRBJ2-4; 11 bases are a match to TRBD1. V shed 5 bases and J 1 base; nucleotides not matched to a gene: 7. Germline V gene lookup returns CDR1 LNHDA and CDR2 SQIVND (reference sequence). The CDR3 extends over 17 amino acids. The CDR3 nucleotides read TGTGCCAGTAGTGTCCCGGGACAGGGGGATGCCAAAAACATTCAGTACTTC. Its protein is CASSVPGQGDAKNIQYF.

The chain employs TRBV28 and TRBJ1-1; TRBD1 matches 9 bases. CDR3 size: 14 residues. Germline V gene data show CDR1 as MDHEN and CDR2 as SYDVKM. The J segment lost 5 bases and the V segment lost 7 bases, leaving 8 bases of the junction unmatched. The CDR3, as DNA: TGTGCCAGCACCAAGACAGGGGGTTGGACTGAAGCTTTCTTT. This gives the protein CASTKTGGWTEAFF.

This chain uses TRBV4-3 with TRBJ2-5; the match to TRBD1 covers 10 bases. The DNA end is a closer match to TRBJ2-7, so the J assignment may be wrong. Germline lookup yields CDR1 LGHNA and CDR2 YSLEER. The CDR3 contains 14 residues. The CDR3 sequence: CASSDRDRGYEQYF. The CDR3 nucleotides are TGCGCCAGCAGCGACCGGGACAGGGGCTACGAGCAGTACTTC.

This rearrangement joins TRBV19 to TRBJ2-6; TRBD1 agrees at 7 bases. The CDR3 covers 17 residues. The V and J ends lost 6 bases and 0 bases, in that order; junction bases with no gene match: 8. Germline V gene sequence: CDR1 LNHDA, CDR2 SQIVND (reference sequence). CDR3 residues: CASSPGQPFSGANVLTF. CDR3 DNA: TGTGCCAGTAGCCCGGGACAGCCCTTCTCTGGGGCCAACGTCCTGACTTTC.

The gene calls are TRBV30 and TRBJ1-1; the D gene is possibly TRBD1 (5 bases). This CDR3 is built from 13 residues. Trimming removed 4 bases at V and 0 bases at J, with 9 bases between. From germline, CDR1 is GTSNPN and CDR2 SVGIG (reference sequence). The CDR3 reads CAWTRGVNTEAFF. The CDR3 DNA follows: TGTGCCTGGACGCGGGGCGTGAACACTGAAGCTTTCTTT.

This rearrangement joins TRBV28 to TRBJ2-7; 7 bases are shared with TRBD1. Germline CDR1 is MDHEN and CDR2 is SYDVKM. The CDR3 extends over 15 amino acids. J lost 0 bases, V lost 5 bases, and 7 bases had no gene match. For the CDR3, the DNA is TGTGCCAGCAGTCTCCCGGGACAGCGCTCCTACGAGCAGTACTTC. It is translated as CASSLPGQRSYEQYF.

This clone has more than one count but fewer than ten. This CDR3 is CASSTGGGSGLKFTDTQYF. The CDR3 DNA is TGTGCCAGTAGTACCGGGGGGGGCAGCGGTTTAAAATTCACAGATACGCAGTATTTT. This sequence joins TRBV19 and TRBJ2-3; 8 bases map to TRBD2. This CDR3 is 19 amino acids long. Germline CDR1 is LNHDA and CDR2 is SQIVND (reference sequence). V was pared by 4 bases and J by 2 bases, with 17 bases of the junction left unmatched.

V usage is TRBV29-1 and J usage is TRBJ2-5, with unresolved D. The V gene's germline CDR1 is SQVTM and CDR2 ANQGSEA. The germline V and J ends were trimmed by 5 bases and 7 bases, with 11 bases remaining between them. The CDR3 has 11 amino acids. The CDR3 bases are TGCAGCGTTAGTCAAGAGAGGACCCAGTACTTC. Translation: CSVSQERTQYF.

This rearrangement joins TRBV2 to TRBJ2-1, with 10 bases aligning to TRBD1. Germline V lookup: CDR1 SNHLY, CDR2 FYNNEI. J lost 5 bases, V lost 6 bases, and 7 bases had no gene match. The CDR3 sequence is 15 residues long. The CDR3: CASRERQGADNEQFF. Written as DNA, the CDR3 is TGTGCCAGCAGGGAAAGACAGGGGGCCGACAATGAGCAGTTCTTC. Drawing the rest from reference TRBV2 and TRBJ2-1, the complete variable domain is EPEVTQTPSHQVTQMGQEVILRCVPISNHLYFYWYRQILGQKVEFLVSFYNNEISEKSEIFDDQFSVERPDGSNFTLKIRSTKLEDSAMYFCASRERQGADNEQFFGPGTRLTVL.

The V and J genes are TRBV5-1 and TRBJ2-3, with 7 bases lining up with TRBD2. The CDR3 runs 17 residues. V trimming: 0 bases; J trimming: 2 bases; junction bases outside the gene matches: 9. CDR1 is SGHRS and CDR2 is YFSETQ in the germline V gene. The CDR3 protein is CASSLEGRELLTDTQYF. CDR3 bases: TGCGCCAGCAGCTTGGAGGGGCGGGAGCTTCTCACAGATACGCAGTATTTT.

This sequence joins TRBV5-1 and TRBJ2-7, with 9 bases identical to TRBD1. In germline, CDR1 is SGHRS, CDR2 YFSETQ. With V trimmed by 2 bases and J by 0 bases, 6 bases remained unmatched. The CDR3 runs to 16 residues. The CDR3 sequence: CASSFGQGISSYEQYF. As DNA, the CDR3 is TGCGCCAGCAGCTTCGGACAGGGGATAAGCTCCTACGAGCAGTACTTC.

The chain combines TRBV7-8 with TRBJ1-5; TRBD1 matches at 7 bases. Trimming at V came to 5 bases and at J to 4 bases, leaving 8 bases not matched to a gene. This CDR3 contains 15 residues. The V gene's germline CDR1 is SGHVS and CDR2 FQNEAQ. CDR3 residues: CASSGRGTVNQPQHF. In nucleotides, the CDR3 is TGTGCCAGCAGCGGCAGGGGGACAGTAAATCAGCCCCAGCATTTT. The full variable domain, in which reference TRBV7-8 and TRBJ1-5 provide the parts outside the CDR3, is GAGVSQSPRYKVAKRGQDVALRCDPISGHVSLFWYQQALGQGPEFLTYFQNEAQLDKSGLPSDRFFAERPEGSVSTLKIQRTQQEDSAVYLCASSGRGTVNQPQHFGDGTRLSIL.